This is a list of T cell receptor beta chains from one sample in a study of PD-L1 blockade in urothelial cancer. Assay used: immunoSEQ multiplex PCR; TCRdb lists only in-frame clones, some missing. The sample records tens of thousands of clones, 84% being singletons. Sample: PBMCs, taken around atezolizumab (anti-PD-L1) treatment. These receptors were taken from a man aged 55 to 70 with urothelial cancer. CDR3s include the opening cysteine and the closing phenylalanine or tryptophan. A D gene is named only where the DNA matches it firmly. Only part of the rows carry a size: once, few, many, or a class if the clone is expanded.

clone size,V gene,D gene,J gene,CDR3 DNA,CDR3 protein
-,TRBV6-6,-,TRBJ1-1,TGTGCCAGCAGCCAACGGGGGGTGAACACTGAAGCTTTCTTT,CASSQRGVNTEAFF
once,TRBV10-1,TRBD2,TRBJ2-1,TGCGCCAGCAGCTCCCGAACTAGCGGGGCTTACAATGAGCAGTTCTTC,CASSSRTSGAYNEQFF
-,TRBV27,-,TRBJ2-7,TGTGCCAGCAGTGTTCCGGGACTCACAACCTACGAGCAGTACTTC,CASSVPGLTTYEQYF
-,TRBV27,TRBD1,TRBJ1-2,TGTGCCAGCAGTATTGGGACAGGTCCCTATGGCTACACCTTC,CASSIGTGPYGYTF
-,TRBV21-1,-,TRBJ1-4,TGTGCCAGCAGCTGTACGGGACAGGGGTATGAAAAACTGTTTTTT,CASSCTGQGYEKLFF
-,TRBV19,TRBD1,TRBJ1-3,TGTGCCAGTAGTACACAGGGGGCAGACACCATATATTTT,CASSTQGADTIYF
-,TRBV2,-,TRBJ1-1,TGTGCCAGCAGTGTTAATCCCCGGGCTGAAGCTTTCTTT,CASSVNPRAEAFF
-,TRBV11-2,-,TRBJ1-1,TGTGCCAGCAGCTTTGCAGGGAACACTGAAGCTTTCTTT,CASSFAGNTEAFF
-,TRBV5-8,TRBD2,TRBJ2-3,TGTGCCAGCAGCCCCGGACTAGAGGTAACAGATACGCAGTATTTT,CASSPGLEVTDTQYF
-,TRBV5-8,-,TRBJ1-5,TGTGCCAGCAGCTTGAGTGCAGATCAGCCCCAGCATTTT,CASSLSADQPQHF
-,TRBV15,TRBD1,TRBJ1-2,TGTGCCACCAGCAGAGATCTAGGGACAGATTCATCCTATGGCTACACCTTC,CATSRDLGTDSSYGYTF
-,TRBV10-3,TRBD1,TRBJ1-3,TGTGCCATCACCAAGGGACAGGGGGACACTGGAAACACCATATATTTT,CAITKGQGDTGNTIYF
once,TRBV5-4,TRBD1,TRBJ2-7,TGTGCCAGCAGCTTGGGTCAGGGGGTTACCTACGAGCAGTACTTC,CASSLGQGVTYEQYF
-,TRBV9,TRBD2,TRBJ2-5,TGTGCCAGCAGCGTAGGCTTTATAGCGGGGGGAGCGGATGAGACCCAGTACTTC,CASSVGFIAGGADETQYF
once,TRBV11-1,TRBD1,TRBJ2-1,TGTGCCAGCAGTCCTTCGACAGGGGCGTACAATGAGCAGTTCTTC,CASSPSTGAYNEQFF
-,TRBV4-3,-,TRBJ2-1,TGCGCCAGCAGCCAAGAACCCCTAGGGGTGGAGCAGTTCTTC,CASSQEPLGVEQFF
-,TRBV5-4,TRBD1,TRBJ2-5,TGTGCCAGCAGCTTGATTTCGGGACAGAAAGAGACCCAGTACTTC,CASSLISGQKETQYF
-,TRBV6-1,TRBD1,TRBJ2-7,TGTGCCAGCAGTGAAGGGGCAGGGGACAGGGCCTACGAGCAGTACTTC,CASSEGAGDRAYEQYF
-,TRBV7-2,-,TRBJ2-7,TGTGCCAGCAGCTTAGCGCATGACTTTATCTACGAGCAGTACTTC,CASSLAHDFIYEQYF
-,TRBV6-1,TRBD1,TRBJ1-1,TGTGCCAGCAGTAACACAGGGGTTGGCACTGAAGCTTTCTTT,CASSNTGVGTEAFF
-,TRBV13,TRBD2,TRBJ2-5,TGTGCCAGCAGCTTAAGCGGGATTGAGGAAGAGACCCAGTACTTC,CASSLSGIEEETQYF
-,TRBV9,TRBD2,TRBJ2-2,TGTGCCAGCAGCGTAGTATCAAGCGGGAGGGCCGGGGAGCTGTTTTTT,CASSVVSSGRAGELFF